The clone carrying this TCR beta chain was detected a few times. Trimming took off 0 bases at V and 5 bases at J, with 13 bases between the two ends. The germline gives CDR1 GTSNPN, CDR2 SVGIG (reference sequence). There are 14 residues in the CDR3. This record comes from a study of T-cell reconstitution after alpha-beta-depleted transplantation in children. The TCRbeta library incorporated unique molecular identifiers. MiXCR was run by TCRdb on the PCR reads, yielding one entry per CDR3 protein. The sample holds around 600,000 distinct CDR3 sequences, approximately 16% seen once. This specimen was PBMCs from the stem cell graft donor, taken from the stem cell graft. The source is a human donor who donated a stem cell graft to a child with acute myeloid leukemia. This chain connects TRBV30 to TRBJ1-1; no clear D. For the CDR3, the DNA is TGTGCCTGGAGTGTCAGTTTAGGGCAAACTGAAGCTTTCTTT. Translation gives CAWSVSLGQTEAFF.